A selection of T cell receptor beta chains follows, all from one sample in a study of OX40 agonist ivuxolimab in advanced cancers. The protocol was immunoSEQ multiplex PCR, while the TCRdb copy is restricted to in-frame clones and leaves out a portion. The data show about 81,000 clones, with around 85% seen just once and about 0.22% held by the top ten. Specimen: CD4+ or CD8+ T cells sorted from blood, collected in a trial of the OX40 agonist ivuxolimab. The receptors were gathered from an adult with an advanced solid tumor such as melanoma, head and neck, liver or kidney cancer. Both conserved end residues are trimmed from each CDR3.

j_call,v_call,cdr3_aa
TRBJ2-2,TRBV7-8,ASSLLTSTNTGELF
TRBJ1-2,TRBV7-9,ASSLGTGNLVDGYT
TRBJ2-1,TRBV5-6,ASSPGTGHTSYNEQF
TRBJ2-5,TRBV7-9,ASRGAPLETQY
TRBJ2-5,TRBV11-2,ASSLDIERGRQETQY
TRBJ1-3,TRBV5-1,ASSPDRAGNTIY
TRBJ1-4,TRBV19,ASSTRTVEKLF
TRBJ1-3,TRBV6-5,ATQRAIGGNTIY
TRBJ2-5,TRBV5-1,ASSLMETQY
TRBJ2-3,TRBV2,ASSSAGSSTDTQY
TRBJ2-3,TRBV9,ASSVEIGGGLLTQY
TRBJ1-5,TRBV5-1,ASSLGAGQNSNQPQH
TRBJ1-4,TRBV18,ASSPNEDTYEKLF
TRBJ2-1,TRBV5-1,ASSLERGRYNEQF
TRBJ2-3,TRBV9,ASSVGGTPGDTQY
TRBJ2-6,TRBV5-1,ASSEGPSGANVLT
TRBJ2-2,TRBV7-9,ASSLGKAGQGPGELF
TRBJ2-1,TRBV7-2,ASSTQERANEQF
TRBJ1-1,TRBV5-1,ASSSQGGNTEAF
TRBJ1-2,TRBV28,ASSFRSYGYT